These 13 T cell receptor beta chains were all obtained from the same sample, sequenced in a study of blood T cell repertoires in COVID-19 (dated by TCRdb to the early 2020s). Library creation used the immunoSEQ multiplex PCR assay. Imported from immuneACCESS, the table was reduced by TCRdb to in-frame sequences with V and J called. These copies leave out some clones; in studies compared against another copy, an unresolved V gene accounts for under half, and the cause of the remainder is not known. The sample table shows 150,000 to 200,000 clones, and around 89% are seen once. 5% to 6.5% of the sample belongs to the ten largest clones. The sequencing input was peripheral blood. These receptors came from a man aged 35 to 55 with active or convalescent COVID-19.

This clone was detected a few times. The gene calls are TRBV27 and TRBJ1-5, with TRBD1 identical over 7 bases. Per the germline V gene, CDR1 is MNHEY and CDR2 is SMNVEV (reference sequence). This CDR3 region has 13 residues. The trim removed 8 bases at V and 9 bases at J, leaving 10 bases unmatched. The CDR3 sequence is CASGQDRDLPQHF. The CDR3 DNA reads TGTGCCAGCGGACAAGACAGGGATTTGCCCCAGCATTTT.

The rearrangement joins TRBV30 to TRBJ1-1; TRBD1 agrees at 7 bases. With V trimmed by 3 bases and J by 7 bases, 11 bases remained unmatched. The CDR3 has 14 residues. CDR1 and CDR2 from the germline V gene are GTSNPN and SVGIG (reference sequence). CDR3 DNA: TGTGCCTGGAGGCCCGACAGGGTGATGGATGAAGCTTTCTTT. Translation: CAWRPDRVMDEAFF.

This chain links TRBV2 with TRBJ1-2, with D uncertain. The CDR3 has 11 amino acids. Trimming cost V 1 base and J 13 bases, with 10 bases left between them. In germline, CDR1 is SNHLY, CDR2 FYNNEI. The CDR3 loop reads CASSEGTESTF. CDR3 DNA sequence: TGTGCCAGCAGTGAAGGCACAGAGAGCACCTTC. Based on the CDR3 plus reference TRBV2 and TRBJ1-2, the full variable domain is EPEVTQTPSHQVTQMGQEVILRCVPISNHLYFYWYRQILGQKVEFLVSFYNNEISEKSEIFDDQFSVERPDGSNFTLKIRSTKLEDSAMYFCASSEGTESTFGSGTRLTVV.

The V and J genes are TRBV4-1 and TRBJ1-6; tentative D call: TRBD1 (6 bases). V gave up 0 bases and J gave up 7 bases, with 10 bases separating them. This CDR3 has 15 amino acids. Germline values: CDR1 MGHRA, CDR2 YSYEKL. The chain's CDR3 is CASSQDTGMNSPLHF. The CDR3 DNA is TGCGCCAGCAGCCAAGATACAGGGATGAATTCACCCCTCCACTTT.

J is TRBJ2-2 and V is TRBV11-2; 11 bases are shared with TRBD2. This CDR3 contains 15 residues. Per germline, CDR1 SGHAT and CDR2 FQNNGV. V was clipped by 6 bases and J by 7 bases; unmatched bases: 7. The CDR3 nucleotides read TGTGCCAGCAGTTTACTAGCGGGAGCGAGCGGGGAGCTGTTTTTT. Its translation is CASSLLAGASGELFF.

The rearrangement links TRBV19 to TRBJ2-3; 7 nucleotides match TRBD2. CDR1 is LNHDA and CDR2 is SQIVND in the germline V gene (reference sequence). The CDR3 covers 18 residues. J was trimmed by 3 bases and V by 3 bases; bases with no gene match: 15. CDR3 in amino acids: CASSIMAGVVFATDTQYF. CDR3 sequence (DNA): TGTGCCAGTAGTATTATGGCGGGGGTAGTCTTTGCGACAGATACGCAGTATTTT.

The chain links TRBV5-4 to TRBJ2-7, with 9 positions matching TRBD2. The CDR3 contains 14 residues. J was trimmed by 6 bases and V by 0 bases; bases with no gene match: 4. Germline V gene lookup returns CDR1 SGHNT and CDR2 YYREEE (reference sequence). CDR3 sequence reads: CASSLGLAAREQYF. CDR3 nucleotide sequence: TGTGCCAGCAGCTTGGGACTAGCGGCTCGCGAGCAGTACTTC.

The chain couples TRBV11-2 to TRBJ2-5, with 7 bases fitting TRBD2. The V gene end was trimmed by 5 bases and the J gene end by 4 bases; junction bases not matched to a gene: 13. Germline V gene data show CDR1 as SGHAT and CDR2 as FQNNGV. There are 16 residues in the CDR3. This CDR3 is CASSHGPGGEGETQYF. CDR3 bases: TGTGCCAGCAGCCATGGGCCGGGAGGTGAGGGAGAGACCCAGTACTTC.

This chain connects TRBV12-3 or TRBV12-4 to TRBJ1-2; D not certain. Trimming removed 3 bases from V and 8 bases from J, with 13 bases in between. The CDR3 is 13 amino acids. The CDR3 here is CASSFRGTQGYTF. CDR3 coding DNA: TGTGCCAGCAGTTTTCGTGGCACCCAGGGCTACACCTTC.

The rearrangement joins TRBV27 to TRBJ1-4; D is possibly TRBD1 (6 bases). This CDR3 spans 15 amino acids. V lost 5 bases, J lost 7 bases, and 17 bases lay in between. The germline CDR1 and CDR2 sequences are MNHEY and SMNVEV (reference sequence). The CDR3 sequence is CASSQGAGVAEKLFF. CDR3 sequence (DNA): TGTGCCAGCAGTCAAGGGGCAGGGGTGGCTGAAAAACTGTTTTTT.

The chain is built from TRBV9 and TRBJ1-5; maybe TRBD1 (6 bases). Germline V gene data show CDR1 as SGDLS and CDR2 as YYNGEE. CDR3 length: 14 amino acids. V shed 0 bases and J shed 7 bases, with 11 bases lying between them. CDR3 loop: CASSVEDSRQPQHF. The DNA of the CDR3 is TGTGCCAGCAGCGTAGAGGACAGCAGGCAGCCCCAGCATTTT.

The chain links TRBV5-1 to TRBJ1-1, with D unclear. The CDR3 loop spans 15 amino acids. Trimming cost V 0 bases and J 4 bases, with 13 bases left between them. Germline V gene lookup returns CDR1 SGHRS and CDR2 YFSETQ. The CDR3 DNA reads TGCGCCAGCAGCTTGGATCCAGGTTCGATCACTGAAGCTTTCTTT. The encoded protein is CASSLDPGSITEAFF.

V and J are TRBV5-1 and TRBJ1-2; TRBD1 matches 10 bases. The CDR3 is 13 amino acids. Trimming at V came to 3 bases and at J to 8 bases, leaving 4 bases not matched to a gene. CDR1 SGHRS and CDR2 YFSETQ come from the germline V gene. The DNA of the CDR3 is TGCGCCAGCAGCTCCGGGACAGGGGCCGGCTACACCTTC. Translated: CASSSGTGAGYTF.